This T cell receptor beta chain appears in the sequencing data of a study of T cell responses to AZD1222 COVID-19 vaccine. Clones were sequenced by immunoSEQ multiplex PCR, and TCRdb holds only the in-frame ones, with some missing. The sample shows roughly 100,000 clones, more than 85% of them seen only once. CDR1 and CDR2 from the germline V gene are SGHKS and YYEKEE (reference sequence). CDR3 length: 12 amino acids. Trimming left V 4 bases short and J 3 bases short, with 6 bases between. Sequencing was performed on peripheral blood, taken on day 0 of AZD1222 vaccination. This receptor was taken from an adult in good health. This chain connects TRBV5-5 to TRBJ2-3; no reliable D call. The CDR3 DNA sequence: TGTGCCAGCAGCCCGCGGACAGATACGCAGTATTTT. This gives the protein CASSPRTDTQYF.